The 23 T cell receptor beta chains below all came from one sample that was sequenced in a study of OX40 agonist ivuxolimab in advanced cancers. Clones were sequenced by immunoSEQ multiplex PCR, and TCRdb holds only the in-frame ones, with some missing. The top ten hold about 0.6% of the sample, which has approximately 70,000 clones, roughly 88% seen once. Sequences were derived from CD4+ or CD8+ T cells sorted from blood, sampled in a trial of the OX40 agonist ivuxolimab. These receptors were collected from an adult with an advanced solid tumor such as melanoma, head and neck, liver or kidney cancer.

This sequence joins TRBV27 and TRBJ1-2; the D gene is possibly TRBD1 (5 bases). This CDR3 contains 13 residues. Germline CDR1 MNHEY, CDR2 SMNVEV (reference sequence). Trimming left V 2 bases short and J 1 base short, with 5 bases between. The DNA for the CDR3 is TGTGCCAGCAGTTTAGGGGGTAACTATGGCTACACCTTC. It translates to CASSLGGNYGYTF.

As concerns this clone: Within the sample, other DNA sequences also encode this same CDR3. V and J are TRBV20-1 and TRBJ2-5; 7 nucleotides align to TRBD2. The germline V gene encodes CDR1 DFQATT and CDR2 SNEGSKA (reference sequence). Germline trimming cut 4 bases from V and 5 bases from J; bases unmatched to any gene: 1. This CDR3 has 11 amino acids. The CDR3 nucleotides are TGCAGTGCTACAGCGGGGGAGACCCAGTACTTC. As protein: CSATAGETQYF.

The rearrangement links TRBV7-9 to TRBJ2-2; tentatively, D is TRBD1 (5 bases). The V and J ends lost 5 bases and 6 bases respectively, with 16 bases between them. CDR1 and CDR2 from the germline V gene are SEHNR and FQNEAQ (reference sequence). The CDR3 is made up of 15 amino acids. The CDR3 here is CASSRQPGASGELFF. The CDR3 DNA follows: TGTGCCAGCAGCCGACAGCCTGGGGCTTCCGGGGAGCTGTTTTTT.

V is TRBV6-1 and J is TRBJ1-2; TRBD1 might be the D (6 bases). The V end lost 1 base, the J end lost 6 bases, and 9 bases lay between the germline ends. The CDR3 is 13 residues long. CDR1 and CDR2 from the germline V gene are MNHNS and SASEGT. The CDR3 sequence: CASSEVAGDGYTF. In DNA, the CDR3 is TGTGCCAGCAGTGAAGTCGCAGGGGATGGCTACACCTTC.

This clone was seen once. V usage is TRBV7-9 and J usage is TRBJ1-5, with 8 nucleotides matching TRBD1. After removal of 1 base from V and 3 bases from J, the junction contained 8 bases not matched to a gene. The CDR3 runs to 17 residues. Germline V gives CDR1 SEHNR, CDR2 FQNEAQ (reference sequence). The CDR3 is CASSLDNAGGYNQPQHF. The CDR3 DNA reads as TGTGCCAGCAGCTTAGATAACGCAGGGGGCTACAATCAGCCCCAGCATTTT.

This clone was seen a handful of times. This chain uses TRBV7-9 with TRBJ1-5, with 7 bases matching TRBD1. CDR1 and CDR2 (germline): SEHNR, FQNEAQ (reference sequence). CDR3 length: 17 residues. The V and J ends lost 1 base and 3 bases, in that order; junction bases with no gene match: 9. The CDR3 region is CASSLEGTEFPNQPQHF. The CDR3 bases are TGTGCCAGCAGCTTAGAGGGGACAGAGTTTCCCAATCAGCCCCAGCATTTT.

J is TRBJ2-3 and V is TRBV7-9, with 8 bases that match TRBD2. CDR1 and CDR2 (germline): SEHNR, FQNEAQ (reference sequence). This CDR3 has 14 amino acids. The trim removed 5 bases at V and 0 bases at J, leaving 1 base unmatched. The CDR3 DNA reads TGTGCCAGCAGCCCGGGGGGGAGCACAGATACGCAGTATTTT. Protein product: CASSPGGSTDTQYF.

The J gene is TRBJ2-5, the V gene TRBV15; possibly TRBD2 for D (6 bases). Trimming took 5 bases from V and 5 from J, leaving 21 bases between them. This CDR3 has 16 amino acids. Looked up from germline, CDR1 is LNHNV and CDR2 is YYDKDF (reference sequence). CDR3 loop: CATSPGGAGGRETQYF. The CDR3 bases are TGTGCCACCAGCCCTGGGGGAGCGGGCGGGCGGGAGACCCAGTACTTC.

V and J are TRBV6-1 and TRBJ1-3; possibly TRBD1 for D (6 bases). V lost 2 bases, J lost 0 bases, and 11 bases lay in between. Germline V gene sequence: CDR1 MNHNS, CDR2 SASEGT. The CDR3 spans 16 residues. Written as DNA, the CDR3 is TGTGCCAGCAGTGAACTACGGACAGTCTCTGGAAACACCATATATTTT. Protein product: CASSELRTVSGNTIYF.

This clone has just a few counts. CDR3 bases: TGTGCCGCCGAGGGAGGGGGAGAAGGGACTGAAGCTTTCTTT. Protein: CAAEGGGEGTEAFF. The chain links TRBV7-9 to TRBJ1-1, with D possibly TRBD1 on 6 matching bases. V was cut by 11 bases and J by 5 bases, with 21 bases left in between. Germline V gives CDR1 SEHNR, CDR2 FQNEAQ (reference sequence). This CDR3 comprises 14 residues.

The chain is built from TRBV7-6 and TRBJ2-3; 10 bases fit TRBD2. Per germline, CDR1 SGHVS and CDR2 FNYEAQ. The ends lost 3 bases at V and 0 bases at J; junction bases unmatched: 0. CDR3 length: 15 residues. CDR3 residues: CASSFSGGSTDTQYF. Written as DNA, the CDR3 is TGTGCCAGCAGCTTTAGCGGGGGGAGCACAGATACGCAGTATTTT.

This chain connects TRBV9 to TRBJ1-3; the D gene is possibly TRBD1 (5 bases). CDR1 and CDR2 (germline): SGDLS, YYNGEE. The CDR3 has 16 residues. The V and J ends lost 3 bases and 0 bases respectively, with 13 bases between them. The DNA of the CDR3 is TGTGCCAGCAGCGGCCAGGGACCGCACTCTGGAAACACCATATATTTT. It codes for CASSGQGPHSGNTIYF.

This rearrangement joins TRBV6-6 to TRBJ1-5, with 7 bases fitting TRBD1. The CDR3 extends over 15 amino acids. The trim removed 8 bases at V and 1 base at J, leaving 8 bases unmatched. The V gene's germline CDR1 is MNHNY and CDR2 SVGAGI (reference sequence). CDR3 nucleotides: TGTGCCAGCTTGAACGAGGGGGCGAGCAATCAGCCCCAGCATTTT. Translated: CASLNEGASNQPQHF.

The J gene is TRBJ1-4, the V gene TRBV18; no firm D call. The CDR3 length is 16 residues. CDR1 KGHSH and CDR2 LQKENI come from the germline V gene. V was clipped by 1 base and J by 0 bases, with 9 bases between them. CDR3 sequence: CASSPQGGATNEKLFF. In DNA, the CDR3 is TGTGCCAGCTCACCACAGGGCGGGGCAACTAATGAAAAACTGTTTTTT.

There are a few counts of this clone. This chain connects TRBV7-9 to TRBJ1-4; no reliable D call. Trimming removed 5 bases from V and 7 bases from J, with 14 bases in between. The CDR3 consists of 14 residues. Germline V gives CDR1 SEHNR, CDR2 FQNEAQ (reference sequence). CDR3 in DNA: TGTGCCAGCAGCAGAGGTTTGGAGGGTGAAAAACTGTTTTTT. Its protein product is CASSRGLEGEKLFF. The full variable domain, completed using reference TRBV7-9 and TRBJ1-4, is DTGVSQNPRHKITKRGQNVTFRCDPISEHNRLYWYRQTLGQGPEFLTYFQNEAQLEKSRLLSDRFSAERPKGSFSTLEIQRTEQGDSAMYLCASSRGLEGEKLFFGSGTQLSVL.

This chain joins TRBV5-1 and TRBJ2-7; D is unclear. Germline-derived CDR1 and CDR2 are SGHRS and YFSETQ. Trimming removed 0 bases at V and 1 base at J, with 11 bases between. The CDR3 is made up of 15 amino acids. CDR3 DNA: TGCGCCAGCAGCTTGGTTACGGGCAGTTCCTACGAGCAGTACTTC. It specifies CASSLVTGSSYEQYF.

The V and J genes are TRBV4-1 and TRBJ1-1; maybe TRBD1 (6 bases). Trimming took 7 bases from V and 0 from J, leaving 12 bases between them. Germline-derived CDR1 and CDR2 are MGHRA and YSYEKL. The CDR3 is 14 residues long. CDR3 in amino acids: CASNQGIMNTEAFF. The CDR3 DNA follows: TGCGCCAGCAATCAGGGGATCATGAACACTGAAGCTTTCTTT.

This chain joins TRBV7-9 and TRBJ1-2; D gene ambiguous. CDR3 length: 14 residues. Germline-derived CDR1 and CDR2 are SEHNR and FQNEAQ (reference sequence). V lost 5 bases and J lost 4, with 14 bases in between. The CDR3 here is CASSKYAPAYGYTF. CDR3 nucleotides: TGTGCCAGCAGCAAATATGCCCCCGCCTATGGCTACACCTTC.

The chain joins TRBV11-2 to TRBJ1-4; D is undetermined. The CDR3 has 16 residues. In germline, CDR1 is SGHAT, CDR2 FQNNGV. V was shortened by 5 bases and J by 8 bases, with 21 bases between the two germline ends. In DNA, the CDR3 is TGTGCCAGCAGCCCCTCCGGGAGACCATTAGGGGAAAAACTGTTTTTT. Translated: CASSPSGRPLGEKLFF.

V and J are TRBV7-8 and TRBJ2-1; D ambiguous. This CDR3 has 16 residues. The germline gives CDR1 SGHVS, CDR2 FQNEAQ. V was cut by 1 base and J by 4 bases, with 14 bases left in between. DNA for the CDR3: TGTGCCAGCAGCTTAGACTACCACCCTGCGTACAATGAGCAGTTCTTC. Protein product: CASSLDYHPAYNEQFF.

V is TRBV28 and J is TRBJ2-6; D remains unclear. The CDR3 covers 14 residues. Deletions cut 4 bases from V and 4 bases from J, with 8 bases between. CDR1 MDHEN and CDR2 SYDVKM come from the germline V gene. The DNA for the CDR3 is TGTGCCAGCAGTTCTGTTCTGGGGGCCAACGTCCTGACTTTC. Translated, it gives CASSSVLGANVLTF.

CDR3 amino acids: CASSPSIRDQPQHF. The CDR3 bases are TGTGCCAGCAGCCCATCGATCCGGGACCAGCCCCAGCATTTT. J is TRBJ1-5 and V is TRBV4-2; the D gene is possibly TRBD1 (5 bases). Deletions cut 4 bases from V and 7 bases from J, with 14 bases between. The CDR3 consists of 14 residues. The germline CDR1 and CDR2 sequences are LGHNA and YNFKEQ.

The chain recombines TRBV6-6 with TRBJ1-5; TRBD1 matches 7 bases. CDR3 length: 13 amino acids. Germline lookup yields CDR1 MNHNY and CDR2 SVGAGI (reference sequence). V dropped 5 bases and J dropped 7; count of bases not matched to a gene: 5. The CDR3 DNA reads TGTGCCAGCAGTAGCGACAGGGAACAGCCCCAGCATTTT. Protein product: CASSSDREQPQHF.